The clone carrying this TCR beta chain was found many times. This record comes from a study of cytomegalovirus exposure and HLA in healthy donors. Primers for the PCR totalled 60 Vbeta and 13 Jbeta. Profiling relied on immunoSEQ multiplex PCR, and the TCRdb table lists in-frame clones only, not all of them. The profile shows approximately 130,000 clones, about four fifths of them singletons. There are 15 residues in the CDR3. CDR1 and CDR2 from the germline V gene are SGDLS and YYNGEE. The trim removed 0 bases at V and 7 bases at J, leaving 2 bases unmatched. The chain recombines TRBV9 with TRBJ1-6, with TRBD1 matching over 9 bases. The source material was PBMCs. The sequence came from a middle-aged woman in good health and CMV-seronegative. CDR3 sequence: CASSVGGTGNSPLHF. The DNA of the CDR3 is TGTGCCAGCAGCGTAGGGGGGACAGGGAATTCACCCCTCCACTTT.